The 18 T cell receptor beta chains below were found in one sample sequenced in a study of CD8 T cells in ankylosing spondylitis. Each CDR3 protein is one row after TCRdb ran MiXCR on the 5' RACE reads. This sample yields some 95,000 distinct CDR3 sequences, of which 7.5% to 9% are seen a single time; approximately 5.5% belongs to the top ten. Input material: blood, either unsorted or a sorted T cell fraction (not recorded which). The receptor source for this set is a male donor with ankylosing spondylitis or in good health (not recorded which).

On this clonotype: Its ends do not fully match the called genes, so a read error is possible. The J gene is TRBJ2-2, the V gene TRBV9; D tentatively fits TRBD1 or TRBD2 (6 bases each). Germline V CDR1 and CDR2: SGDLS, YYNGEE. The CDR3 contains 16 residues. The CDR3 protein is CDSSTTWGAGTGELFF. CDR3 DNA sequence: TGTGACAGCAGCACAACCTGGGGGGCCGGCACCGGGGAGCTGTTTTTT.

At least ten counts were recorded for this clonotype. The gene calls are TRBV24-1 and TRBJ2-3, with TRBD1 matching over 7 bases. CDR1 and CDR2 (germline): KGHDR, SFDVKD. The CDR3 runs to 15 residues. J gave up 4 bases and V 4 bases, and 7 bases lay outside the gene matches. CDR3 loop: CATSDQLTGPDTQYF. For the CDR3, the DNA is TGTGCCACCAGTGACCAGCTGACAGGGCCAGATACGCAGTATTTT.

In its sample, this clonotype was seen a few times. The J gene is TRBJ1-2, the V gene TRBV27; D gene ambiguous. CDR1 MNHEY and CDR2 SMNVEV come from the germline V gene (reference sequence). Trimming left V 8 bases short and J 3 bases short, with 16 bases between. This CDR3 region has 14 residues. Here the CDR3 reads CASAWVGSDYGYTF. For the CDR3, the DNA is TGTGCCAGCGCATGGGTGGGGTCGGACTATGGCTACACCTTC.

This clonotype was detected many times. The chain joins TRBV12-3 or TRBV12-4 to TRBJ1-1; D call uncertain. V dropped 5 bases and J dropped 0 bases, with 16 bases sitting between them. The CDR3 runs 16 residues. This CDR3 is CASSALARQMNTEAFF. The CDR3 nucleotides are TGTGCCAGCAGTGCCTTGGCTCGGCAGATGAACACTGAAGCTTTCTTT.

This clonotype was seen ten or more times. The genes are TRBV7-8 and TRBJ2-3; TRBD1 is a possible D gene (5 bases). Per germline, CDR1 SGHVS and CDR2 FQNEAQ. The CDR3 spans 16 residues. The germline V and J ends were trimmed by 5 bases and 4 bases, with 19 bases remaining between them. CDR3 sequence (DNA): TGTGCCAGCAGCACATCAGGGCTAGTGGTTGCAGATACGCAGTATTTT. Its translation is CASSTSGLVVADTQYF.

This clonotype showed up many times. The chain uses TRBV7-9 and TRBJ2-4, with a weak D call TRBD1 (6 bases). The V gene's germline CDR1 is SEHNR and CDR2 FQNEAQ (reference sequence). The CDR3 is 15 amino acids. Trimming cost V 6 bases and J 0 bases, with 12 bases left between them. As DNA, the CDR3 is TGTGCCAGCAGTCAGGACAGCACAGCCAAAAACATTCAGTACTTC. Translated: CASSQDSTAKNIQYF.

This clonotype was counted ten times or more. The chain recombines TRBV5-1 with TRBJ2-1; TRBD2 might be the D (6 bases). Germline V gene sequence: CDR1 SGHRS, CDR2 YFSETQ. Trimming stripped 3 bases from V and 4 bases from J, with 20 bases between. This CDR3 region has 17 residues. CDR3 coding DNA: TGCGCCAGCAGCTCACCTAGGAGGGGACGAATGTACAATGAGCAGTTCTTC. This sequence encodes CASSSPRRGRMYNEQFF.

This clonotype was observed a few times. The chain carries TRBV5-1 and TRBJ2-2, with TRBD1 matching over 9 bases. In germline, CDR1 is SGHRS, CDR2 YFSETQ. The CDR3 is 16 amino acids. The junction had 7 bases not matched to a gene; V was cut back by 2 bases and J by 5 bases. CDR3 DNA sequence: TGCGCCAGCAGCTTCCCTCGACAGGGGGGAACCGGGGAGCTGTTTTTT. It is translated as CASSFPRQGGTGELFF.

Many counts were recorded for this clonotype. The CDR3, as DNA: TGTGCCATCAGCCGAGTTGTCGACGAGCAGTACTTC. Amino acids: CAISRVVDEQYF. The chain couples TRBV10-3 to TRBJ2-7, with D uncertain. The CDR3 is 12 residues long. From germline, CDR1 is ENHRY and CDR2 SYGVKD. Trimming took 6 bases from V and 5 from J, leaving 11 bases between them.

The sample holds many counts of this clonotype. The CDR3 nucleotides are TGTGCCACCAGACTAGCGGGGGGTCCCTTCAATGAGCAGTTCTTC. Protein sequence: CATRLAGGPFNEQFF. This chain connects TRBV15 to TRBJ2-1, with TRBD2 matching 12 bases. Germline CDR1 LNHNV, CDR2 YYDKDF (reference sequence). Trimming removed 6 bases from V and 6 bases from J; junction bases left unmatched: 6. This CDR3 comprises 15 residues. Together with reference TRBV15 and TRBJ2-1, the CDR3 gives the full variable domain: DAMVIQNPRYQVTQFGKPVTLSCSQTLNHNVMYWYQQKSSQAPKLLFHYYDKDFNNEADTPDNFQSRRPNTSFCFLDIRSPGLGDTAMYLCATRLAGGPFNEQFFGPGTRLTVL.

This clonotype was counted many times. The chain joins TRBV29-1 to TRBJ1-1; a possible D gene is TRBD1 (5 bases). This CDR3 spans 12 amino acids. V dropped 5 bases and J dropped 1 base, with 8 bases sitting between them. Germline V gives CDR1 SQVTM, CDR2 ANQGSEA. The CDR3 loop reads CSVQTGNTEAFF. The CDR3, as DNA: TGCAGCGTTCAAACAGGGAACACTGAAGCTTTCTTT.

At least ten counts were recorded for this clonotype. The chain links TRBV3-1 to TRBJ2-5, with a possible D match to TRBD2 (5 bases). This CDR3 has 14 residues. V was clipped by 2 bases and J by 2 bases, with 9 bases between them. Per germline, CDR1 LGHDT and CDR2 YNNKEL (reference sequence). This CDR3 reads CASSQSRGQETQYF. The CDR3 DNA reads as TGTGCCAGCAGCCAATCCCGGGGACAAGAGACCCAGTACTTC.

At least ten counts were recorded for this clonotype. V usage is TRBV7-3 and J usage is TRBJ1-3, with D tentatively TRBD1 (6 bases). The CDR3 length is 13 residues. V lost 6 bases and J lost 6, with 12 bases in between. Germline CDR1 reads SGHTA; CDR2 reads FQGTGA. CDR3: CASSPHRENTIYF. In nucleotides, the CDR3 is TGTGCCAGCAGTCCCCACAGGGAAAACACCATATATTTT.

The chain is built from TRBV19 and TRBJ2-4; 9 bases are shared with TRBD1. From germline, CDR1 is LNHDA and CDR2 SQIVND (reference sequence). V was pared by 7 bases and J by 7 bases, with 5 bases of the junction left unmatched. The CDR3 covers 13 residues. DNA for the CDR3: TGTGCCAGTACCCGGACAGGGGAGAACATTCAGTACTTC. This gives the protein CASTRTGENIQYF.

The sample holds many counts of this clonotype. V usage is TRBV2 and J usage is TRBJ1-2, with TRBD1 identical over 7 bases. CDR1 and CDR2 (germline): SNHLY, FYNNEI. V shed 9 bases, J shed 0 bases, and the junction held 7 bases outside the gene matches. The CDR3 runs 14 residues. CDR3 coding DNA: TGTGCCAGGGACCGGGACAGAGCTAACTATGGCTACACCTTC. It specifies CARDRDRANYGYTF. The entire variable domain, with the rest obtained from reference TRBV2 and TRBJ1-2, is as follows: EPEVTQTPSHQVTQMGQEVILRCVPISNHLYFYWYRQILGQKVEFLVSFYNNEISEKSEIFDDQFSVERPDGSNFTLKIRSTKLEDSAMYFCARDRDRANYGYTFGSGTRLTVV.

This clonotype has ten or more counts. This chain connects TRBV5-5 to TRBJ2-1, with 7 bases fitting TRBD1. This CDR3 has 15 residues. J lost 6 bases, V lost 5 bases, and 11 bases had no gene match. Germline CDR1 SGHKS, CDR2 YYEKEE (reference sequence). CDR3 residues: CASSTGTAPFNEQFF. The CDR3, as DNA: TGTGCCAGCAGTACCGGGACAGCGCCCTTCAATGAGCAGTTCTTC.

About this clonotype itself: Being one base from a much bigger clone, this may be a read error. The CDR3: CANSPPRTSGGNIQYF. The DNA of the CDR3 is TGCGCCAACAGCCCGCCCAGGACTAGCGGGGGAAACATTCAGTACTTC. This rearrangement joins TRBV5-1 to TRBJ2-4; 13 bases fit TRBD2. Germline CDR1 is SGHRS and CDR2 is YFSETQ. The CDR3 has 16 residues.

At least ten counts were recorded for this clonotype. The chain links TRBV12-3 or TRBV12-4 to TRBJ1-2; D may be TRBD1 (5 bases). This CDR3 region has 12 residues. V lost 5 bases, J lost 6 bases, and 10 bases lay in between. The CDR3 nucleotides read TGTGCCAGCAGTGTTACGGGGGATGGCTACACCTTC. Its translation: CASSVTGDGYTF.